The subject of this entry is one TCR beta chain. The data originate from a study of T-cell memory formation after mild COVID-19. TCRdb re-called the 5' RACE reads through MiXCR, storing one row per CDR3 protein. The sample comprises 350,000 to 500,000 distinct CDR3 sequences, approximately 20% of which are singletons, and roughly 8.4% rests with the top ten. Germline V gene lookup returns CDR1 SGHAT and CDR2 FQNNGV. Unmatched junction bases numbered 9, after V lost 5 bases and J lost 10 bases. CDR3 length equals 15 residues. Sequences were obtained from PBMCs or a T cell subset sorted from them (not recorded which). This chain connects TRBV11-2 to TRBJ2-1; TRBD2 matches at 12 bases. The TCR was taken from an adult woman who had mild COVID-19 (a few samples of this study predate the infection). Cell type and time point are not known. The CDR3 DNA reads TGTGCCAGCAGCGGCCGGCTAGCGGGGGGGATGGAGCAGTTCTTC. Translating it yields CASSGRLAGGMEQFF.